This TCR beta chain stems from a study of identical twins. Per the germline V gene, CDR1 is MNHEY and CDR2 is SVGAGI. The CDR3 is made up of 15 amino acids. V dropped 5 bases and J dropped 7; count of bases not matched to a gene: 8. TCRdb redid the calling of the 5' RACE reads with MiXCR, one entry per CDR3 protein. The data contain approximately 1.8 million distinct CDR3 sequences, roughly a third of them singletons. The source material was cord blood. J is TRBJ2-1 and V is TRBV6-5, with 10 bases fitting TRBD1. This TCR was recovered from a newborn girl in good health. Here the CDR3 reads CASSRDRGPVNEQFF. Written as DNA, the CDR3 is TGTGCCAGCAGTCGAGACAGGGGGCCCGTGAATGAGCAGTTCTTC.